This T cell receptor beta chain was identified in a study of human T cells and chemical hapten exposure. Overall study context: Per-sample TCR yield variation was attributed mainly to small pooled library volume differences.

Extraction yielded total RNA from whole blood (unfractionated). Library preparation tagged each individual cDNA molecule with a unique molecular identifier. Original processing notes: TCRs per sample had a median of roughly 93,000 and ranged from 23,224 to 690,600. One entry per CDR3 protein results from TCRdb running MiXCR on the reads. TCRdb's processing, not the authors' own work, is the source of the V and J calls. The data show fewer than 150,000 distinct CDR3 sequences, with about 7.7% seen just once and about 1.4% held by the top ten. Study-level findings and limits: The number of TCRs over 1 in 1000 frequency stayed unchanged after DPC.

A note on this clonotype: Its target is unknown.

Sequencing used whole blood. The sequence came from a human donor in good health. Some clones in this sample may be carry-over from other donors' samples.

The CDR3 DNA reads TGTGCCAGCAGCGTCGTCCAGGCCTCCTACGAGCAGTACTTC. Protein product: CASSVVQASYEQYF. The J gene is TRBJ2-7, the V gene TRBV7-2; D remains unclear. The length of the CDR3 is 14 residues. Trimming removed 5 bases from V and 0 bases from J, with 11 bases in between. Germline loops: CDR1 SGHTA, CDR2 FQGNSA.